This T cell receptor (beta chain) was sequenced for a study of T cells after yellow fever vaccination (dated by TCRdb to between 2018 and 2020). Context from the whole study: The SMART-Seq v4 Ultra Low Input RNA kit was used to prepare libraries from fractions with low cell numbers. Bulk PBMC replicates and cell subsets were isolated from blood drawn at multiple timepoints before and after both primary and secondary immunization. Bulk TCR alpha and beta repertoires were sequenced longitudinally to track T-cell clones before and after primary and booster YFV17D yellow fever vaccination. The cohort comprised two healthy male donors, one aged 18 to 29 and one aged 30 to 39 years. What the work shows at the level of the full study, not this receptor alone: Computational filtering was required because FACS-sorted repertoires could contain abundant contaminating clonotypes from the bulk population. Compared with the primary T-cell response, the secondary T-cell response was faster but weaker, reaching its peak on day 5 rather than on day 15. After the booster, most clones that had expanded after primary vaccination were detected again (around 97% of CD4 and more than 80% of CD8), suggesting broad maintenance of memory. A small fraction of clonotypes appeared in both the CD4 and CD8 compartments, likely as a result of convergent recombination. Only two donors were included in the study, so the extent to which the findings can be generalized is limited.

The CDR3 spans 17 residues, from the cysteine through the phenylalanine. Only CDR3 DNA is held: 51 bases, read in frame from base 1. V and J are trimmed by 6 bases and 4 bases, and the gene matches miss 13 bases of the junction. The germline V gene supplies CDR1 MNHEY and CDR2 SVGAGI. TCR cDNA was synthesized by 5'RACE template switching, which introduced a universal primer site and unique molecular identifiers. cDNA synthesis was primed from both the TCR alpha and TCR beta constant segments. Two PCR steps were used to amplify libraries, with sample barcodes and sequencing adapters being added in the second step. Sequencing of libraries was performed on Illumina HiSeq 2500 (2x100 bp) or NovaSeq (2x150 bp). In the authors' own workflow: Reads were demultiplexed and collapsed into UMI consensus sequences with MIGEC, and V(D)J alignment was performed with MiXCR. Using edgeR on replicate PBMC samples, clonotypes were called vaccine-responding if FDR was below 0.01 and the log2 fold change was above 5 up to day 15. Bulk clonotypes were assigned CD4 or CD8 identity according to which sequenced CD4 or CD8 repertoire held them at higher abundance. Clones were called with MiXCR by TCRdb after fastp trimmed the public reads at Q25, and only in-frame beta chains were retained. Duplicate CDR3 protein sequences are folded into a single record with the most common DNA and genes. TCRdb assigned the V and J calls; the authors' analysis was not used. This sample lists 500,000 to 650,000 distinct CDR3 sequences; 13% were detected once. The top ten clonotypes cover about 14% of the sample.

This clonotype has a count of ten or more. The antigen it binds to is not known. There are no base qualities to consult, and no much larger clone falls within one base. The label giving this sample's treatment or condition can be read as: live attenuated yellow fever vaccine strain. At each blood-draw timepoint, two biological replicates of bulk PBMCs were obtained. A standard Ficoll-Paque protocol was used to isolate PBMCs from peripheral blood. TriZol was used to extract RNA from bulk PBMCs, from CD4 and CD8 fractions, and from dextramer-positive and dextramer-negative fractions. The chain joins TRBV6-5 to TRBJ2-5; TRBD2 matches 11 bases in the middle. Sample: PBMCs, taken on the day of the yellow fever booster vaccination. The sequence was collected from a man under 40 who received the YFV17D yellow fever vaccine. The base sequence is TGTGCCAGCAGATACAACAGGGGTAGCGGGAGGGGAGAGACCCAGTACTTC. It translates as CASRYNRGSGRGETQYF.